Below are 23 T cell receptor beta chains sequenced from a single sample in a study of technical replicates of blood from a few donors. Measured with immunoSEQ multiplex PCR; TCRdb has only the in-frame clones, and not every one. The sample lists tens of thousands of clones, about 81% occurring once. The sequencing input was PBMCs. These receptors were obtained from a human donor in good health. Some clones in this sample may be carry-over from other donors' samples.

The chain carries TRBV7-2 and TRBJ1-4; D ambiguous. V lost 0 bases, J lost 7 bases, and 12 bases lay in between. Germline V gives CDR1 SGHTA, CDR2 FQGNSA. CDR3 length: 15 amino acids. CDR3 nucleotide sequence: TGTGCCAGCAGCTTAGCGCGGGGAGTAGTTGAAAAACTGTTTTTT. Its translation: CASSLARGVVEKLFF.

The gene calls are TRBV7-2 and TRBJ1-4; D remains unclear. The V gene's germline CDR1 is SGHTA and CDR2 FQGNSA. This CDR3 contains 13 residues. Trimming removed 2 bases from V and 11 bases from J, with 12 bases in between. The CDR3, as DNA: TGTGCCAGCAGCTTAACAGCTTACGATAAACTGTTTTTT. Translating it yields CASSLTAYDKLFF.

V usage is TRBV2 and J usage is TRBJ2-1, with TRBD2 matching over 12 bases. J was trimmed by 8 bases and V by 7 bases; bases with no gene match: 9. CDR3 length equals 15 residues. From germline, CDR1 is SNHLY and CDR2 FYNNEI. The CDR3 DNA is TGTGCCAGCAATCGGCTAGCGGGGGGGCCGGATGAGCAGTTCTTC. Translation: CASNRLAGGPDEQFF.

This clone occurred a few times. V usage is TRBV7-2 and J usage is TRBJ1-1; possible D gene TRBD1, 6 bases. The CDR3 has 15 residues. CDR1 is SGHTA and CDR2 is FQGNSA in the germline V gene. V shed 5 bases and J shed 0 bases, with 13 bases lying between them. CDR3 in DNA: TGTGCCAGCAGCCCCACCGGGACAATGAACACTGAAGCTTTCTTT. Amino acids: CASSPTGTMNTEAFF. Full variable domain (remainder filled in from reference TRBV7-2 and TRBJ1-1): GAGVSQSPSNKVTEKGKDVELRCDPISGHTALYWYRQSLGQGLEFLIYFQGNSAPDKSGLPSDRFSAERTGGSVSTLTIQRTQQEDSAVYLCASSPTGTMNTEAFFGQGTRLTVV.

This clone appeared a single time. The CDR3, as DNA: TGTGCCAGCAGTTACTCATGGGCAGCTAGCACAGATACGCAGTATTTT. Translated, it gives CASSYSWAASTDTQYF. The V and J genes are TRBV6-5 and TRBJ2-3; the D is unclear. CDR1 and CDR2 (germline): MNHEY, SVGAGI. The CDR3 loop spans 16 amino acids. Trimming cost V 0 bases and J 0 bases, with 10 bases left between them.

V usage is TRBV7-2 and J usage is TRBJ2-1; D is perhaps TRBD2 (6 bases). The V end was cut by 1 base, the J end by 4 bases, with 14 bases between. CDR3 length equals 16 residues. From germline, CDR1 is SGHTA and CDR2 FQGNSA. This chain's CDR3 is CASSLGLARGYNEQFF. As DNA, the CDR3 is TGTGCCAGCAGCTTAGGGCTCGCCCGGGGGTACAATGAGCAGTTCTTC.

The V call is TRBV7-3, the J call TRBJ2-1; 7 bases map to TRBD2. Trimming at V came to 5 bases and at J to 8 bases, leaving 9 bases not matched to a gene. The CDR3 has 14 amino acids. In germline, CDR1 is SGHTA, CDR2 FQGTGA. CDR3 DNA sequence: TGTGCCAGCAGCCTGCGTGGGGAGGGCGATGAGCAGTTCTTC. The encoded protein is CASSLRGEGDEQFF.

The J gene is TRBJ1-4, the V gene TRBV18; a possible D gene is TRBD1 (6 bases). There are 16 residues in the CDR3. Trimming removed 0 bases from V and 8 bases from J, with 16 bases in between. Germline lookup yields CDR1 KGHSH and CDR2 LQKENI. In nucleotides, the CDR3 is TGTGCCAGCTCACCACCCAACAGGGAATCGTCGGAAAAACTGTTTTTT. The encoded protein is CASSPPNRESSEKLFF.

This clone was observed a single time. This chain joins TRBV12-5 and TRBJ1-2; 8 positions match TRBD1. The junction had 2 bases not matched to a gene; V was cut back by 1 base and J by 7 bases. The CDR3 extends over 13 amino acids. Germline loops: CDR1 LGHNT, CDR2 FRNRAP. The CDR3 region is CASGLAGGIGYTF. In nucleotides, the CDR3 is TGTGCTAGTGGTTTGGCAGGGGGCATTGGCTACACCTTC. Together with reference TRBV12-5 and TRBJ1-2, the CDR3 gives the full variable domain: DARVTQTPRHKVTEMGQEVTMRCQPILGHNTVFWYRQTMMQGLELLAYFRNRAPLDDSGMPKDRFSAEMPDATLATLKIQPSEPRDSAVYFCASGLAGGIGYTFGSGTRLTVV.

V and J are TRBV6-4 and TRBJ2-1, with 7 bases lining up with TRBD2. The CDR3 is made up of 15 amino acids. V dropped 3 bases and J dropped 0; count of bases not matched to a gene: 2. The germline CDR1 and CDR2 sequences are MRHNA and SNTAGT. CDR3 coding DNA: TGTGCCAGCAGTGAATCTAGCGGCTCCTACAATGAGCAGTTCTTC. The encoded protein is CASSESSGSYNEQFF.

This chain connects TRBV6-1 to TRBJ1-5, with D perhaps matching TRBD1 (5 bases). CDR3 length: 14 amino acids. The germline CDR1 and CDR2 sequences are MNHNS and SASEGT. Trimming took 7 bases from V and 4 from J, leaving 14 bases between them. The CDR3 is CASTIRDYNQPQHF. CDR3 sequence (DNA): TGTGCCAGCACCATACGGGACTATAATCAGCCCCAGCATTTT.

V usage is TRBV12-5 and J usage is TRBJ2-1, with D unresolved. Trimming removed 6 bases at V and 13 bases at J, with 22 bases between. The length of the CDR3 is 14 residues. The germline V gene has CDR1 LGHNT and CDR2 FRNRAP. The CDR3 DNA sequence: TGTGCTAGTGGCTCTCAGTGGTCCCAGGTTGATCAGTTCTTC. It encodes CASGSQWSQVDQFF. The variable domain in full, completed from reference TRBV12-5 and TRBJ2-1, reads DARVTQTPRHKVTEMGQEVTMRCQPILGHNTVFWYRQTMMQGLELLAYFRNRAPLDDSGMPKDRFSAEMPDATLATLKIQPSEPRDSAVYFCASGSQWSQVDQFFGPGTRLTVL.

This clone was found once. This chain links TRBV6-1 with TRBJ2-4; the D gene is possibly TRBD1 (6 bases). The V end lost 4 bases, the J end lost 4 bases, and 23 bases lay between the germline ends. In germline, CDR1 is MNHNS, CDR2 SASEGT. This CDR3 region has 18 residues. CDR3 loop: CASSGGFGGADSKNIQYF. DNA for the CDR3: TGTGCCAGCAGTGGAGGCTTTGGGGGCGCGGATTCAAAAAACATTCAGTACTTC.

The rearrangement links TRBV6-5 to TRBJ1-6; 11 positions agree with TRBD1. The CDR3 spans 14 residues. The V segment lost 4 bases and the J segment 9 bases; nucleotides outside the gene matches: 2. Per the germline V gene, CDR1 is MNHEY and CDR2 is SVGAGI. This CDR3 reads CASSSGQGVSPLHF. In DNA form, the CDR3 reads TGTGCCAGCAGTTCGGGACAGGGGGTTTCACCCCTCCACTTT.

The chain has TRBV29-1 and TRBJ1-1, with D possibly TRBD1 on 6 matching bases. CDR3 length: 12 amino acids. V was pared by 4 bases and J by 3 bases, with 9 bases between. CDR1 is SQVTM and CDR2 is ANQGSEA in the germline V gene. The CDR3 is CSVGTGYTEAFF. For the CDR3, the DNA is TGCAGCGTTGGAACAGGGTACACTGAAGCTTTCTTT. Combining the CDR3 with reference TRBV29-1 and TRBJ1-1 gives the whole variable domain SAVISQKPSRDICQRGTSLTIQCQVDSQVTMMFWYRQQPGQSLTLIATANQGSEATYESGFVIDKFPISRPNLTFSTLTVSNMSPEDSSIYLCSVGTGYTEAFFGQGTRLTVV.

CDR3 loop: CASSQGLAGGTDTQYF. The CDR3 nucleotides read TGCGCCAGCAGCCAAGGACTAGCGGGAGGAACAGATACGCAGTATTTT. The V call is TRBV4-3, the J call TRBJ2-3; 13 bases align to TRBD2. The CDR3 has 16 amino acids. Trimming at V came to 1 base and at J to 3 bases, leaving 1 base not matched to a gene. The germline V gene encodes CDR1 LGHNA and CDR2 YSLEER.

The CDR3 region has the DNA TGTGCCAGCAGTGTGGAGGATGGGAACACTGAAGCTTTCTTT. Translated, it gives CASSVEDGNTEAFF. The chain recombines TRBV6-1 with TRBJ1-1; no clear D. Trimming cost V 4 bases and J 1 base, with 10 bases left between them. The CDR3 is made up of 14 amino acids. Germline V gene data show CDR1 as MNHNS and CDR2 as SASEGT.

The chain employs TRBV7-9 and TRBJ2-3, with 9 positions matching TRBD2. There are 18 residues in the CDR3. Germline-derived CDR1 and CDR2 are SEHNR and FQNEAQ (reference sequence). J lost 4 bases, V lost 1 base, and 12 bases had no gene match. The CDR3 DNA reads as TGTGCCAGCAGCTTAGGGGTTTCTGCTAGCGGGACATCAGATACGCAGTATTTT. Amino acid sequence: CASSLGVSASGTSDTQYF.

The rearrangement joins TRBV15 to TRBJ2-1, with 8 bases that match TRBD2. Per the germline V gene, CDR1 is LNHNV and CDR2 is YYDKDF (reference sequence). This CDR3 is built from 17 residues. The trim removed 1 base at V and 5 bases at J, leaving 10 bases unmatched. The CDR3 DNA reads TGTGCCACCAGCAGAGTTGGTCGGGGGGGCCGGGACAATGAGCAGTTCTTC. Its translation is CATSRVGRGGRDNEQFF.

The genes are TRBV5-4 and TRBJ1-5; the match to TRBD1 covers 7 bases. There are 17 residues in the CDR3. The V gene end was trimmed by 0 bases and the J gene end by 5 bases; junction bases not matched to a gene: 11. Germline CDR1 is SGHNT and CDR2 is YYREEE (reference sequence). CDR3 protein: CASSLDRGGKEHQPQHF. The DNA of the CDR3 is TGTGCCAGCAGCTTGGACAGGGGAGGTAAGGAACATCAGCCCCAGCATTTT.

The rearrangement links TRBV6-1 to TRBJ2-2; 8 bases are a match to TRBD1. With 1 base clipped from V and 2 bases from J, the junction kept 9 bases outside the gene matches. Germline V gives CDR1 MNHNS, CDR2 SASEGT. The CDR3 runs 18 residues. The CDR3 here is CASSEVVQGALNTGELFF. DNA of the CDR3: TGTGCCAGCAGTGAAGTCGTCCAGGGGGCTTTAAACACCGGGGAGCTGTTTTTT.

The gene calls are TRBV2 and TRBJ2-5, with 8 bases lining up with TRBD2. V was clipped by 6 bases and J by 2 bases; unmatched bases: 5. There are 14 residues in the CDR3. Germline V gene sequence: CDR1 SNHLY, CDR2 FYNNEI. The CDR3 here is CASSDGGGQETQYF. DNA for the CDR3: TGTGCCAGCAGCGACGGCGGGGGGCAAGAGACCCAGTACTTC.

The CDR3 DNA follows: TGTGCCAGCAGCCTGAGGGAGGCCACTGAAGCTTTCTTT. Its protein product is CASSLREATEAFF. V gene TRBV7-2 combines with J gene TRBJ1-1; D unresolved. The V end lost 5 bases, the J end lost 4 bases, and 11 bases lay between the germline ends. Germline CDR1 SGHTA, CDR2 FQGNSA. CDR3 length: 13 amino acids.